A single sample gave rise to the 28 T cell receptor beta chains below, sequenced in a study of T cells in Graves' hyperthyroidism and ophthalmopathy. Amplification of TCR beta CDR3 regions used RNA as the template. When the TCR CDR3 underwent first-round RT-PCR, the HTBI primer set was used. One entry per CDR3 protein, called by TCRdb with MiXCR from the multiplex PCR reads. The table has around 34,000 distinct CDR3 sequences, around 52% seen once. The sample comprised blood. Receptors originate from a woman aged 40-49 years with Graves' ophthalmopathy.

In its sample, this clonotype was seen once. This chain joins TRBV10-3 and TRBJ1-2, with TRBD1 matching 9 bases. Germline CDR1 ENHRY, CDR2 SYGVKD. The CDR3 runs to 13 residues. Trimming took 6 bases from V and 2 from J; bases not matched to a gene: 1. CDR3 sequence (DNA): TGTGCCATCAGCACAGGGGGCAACTATGGCTACACCTTC. Translating it yields CAISTGGNYGYTF.

On this clonotype itself: A single base separates this from a much larger clone, so it may be a read error. The chain recombines TRBV6-5 with TRBJ1-5; D is perhaps TRBD1 (6 bases). CDR3 length: 15 residues. Germline assignment: CDR1 MNHEY and CDR2 SVGAGI. CDR3 bases: TGTGCCAGCAGTCGAAACAGGGAGAGCAGTCAGCCCCAGCATTTT. As protein: CASSRNRESSQPQHF.

This clonotype was detected ten times or more. The chain joins TRBV3-1 to TRBJ2-7, with D possibly TRBD1 on 6 matching bases. Germline V gene data show CDR1 as LGHDT and CDR2 as YNNKEL (reference sequence). The CDR3 length is 13 residues. The V end was cut by 2 bases, the J end by 8 bases, with 13 bases between. CDR3 sequence: CASSQNRDPKQYF. The DNA of the CDR3 is TGTGCCAGCAGCCAAAACAGGGATCCGAAGCAGTACTTC.

Concerning this clonotype itself: The conserved final phenylalanine or tryptophan is absent from the CDR3, which likely points to a read error. The DNA is omitted, as the CDR3 cannot be located on it reliably, and the CDR3 follows TCRdb's listing. This chain joins TRBV6-4 and TRBJ2-2. Ends included, the CDR3 has 9 residues. Looked up from germline, CDR1 is MRHNA and CDR2 is SNTAGT. This CDR3 reads CASSEEGSG.

The chain employs TRBV6-5 and TRBJ2-3; D gene ambiguous. Germline V gene lookup returns CDR1 MNHEY and CDR2 SVGAGI. This CDR3 comprises 11 residues. V lost 11 bases, J lost 0 bases, and 6 bases lay in between. CDR3 protein: CAVSSTDTQYF. The CDR3 DNA follows: TGTGCCGTTTCTAGCACAGATACGCAGTATTTT.

Comment on this clonotype: A read error is possible here, since a much larger clone lies one base away. The chain couples TRBV6-1 to TRBJ2-7; the match to TRBD1 covers 7 bases. CDR3 length: 14 amino acids. Per germline, CDR1 MNHNS and CDR2 SASEGT. V shed 6 bases and J 9 bases; nucleotides not matched to a gene: 14. The CDR3 nucleotides read TGTGCCAGCAGAAACAGGGGTTTTGCGGACGGGCAGTACTTC. It specifies CASRNRGFADGQYF.

This chain joins TRBV6-1 and TRBJ2-3; either TRBD1 or TRBD2 may supply D (6 bases each). CDR1 MNHNS and CDR2 SASEGT come from the germline V gene. The V end was cut by 7 bases, the J end by 11 bases, with 19 bases between. The CDR3 is made up of 13 amino acids. The CDR3 nucleotides are TGTGCCAGCACTGGGGGGCAGGCGAATGAGCAGTATTTT. It yields the protein CASTGGQANEQYF.

This rearrangement joins TRBV20-1 to TRBJ2-7, with D perhaps TRBD2 (5 bases). The CDR3 has 11 amino acids. V was clipped by 1 base and J by 4 bases, with 5 bases between them. Germline values: CDR1 DFQATT, CDR2 SNEGSKA (reference sequence). CDR3 amino acids: CSARGRYEQYF. The CDR3 DNA follows: TGCAGTGCTAGAGGGAGGTACGAGCAGTACTTC.

The chain couples TRBV7-6 to TRBJ2-7; TRBD1 is a possible D gene (6 bases). V was pared by 5 bases and J by 0 bases, with 17 bases between. From germline, CDR1 is SGHVS and CDR2 FNYEAQ. This CDR3 is 16 amino acids long. The CDR3 nucleotides are TGTGCCAGCAGCAAAAATTACCGGGACACCTCCTACGAGCAGTACTTC. Protein sequence: CASSKNYRDTSYEQYF.

Note on this clonotype: A junction end diverges from the germline sequence, so it may reflect a read error. This chain links TRBV12-3 or TRBV12-4 with TRBJ1-1; 11 bases map to TRBD1. There are 14 residues in the CDR3. CDR3 coding DNA: TGTGCCAGCACACCGGGACAGGGGGTCACGGAAGCTTCCTTT. Translated, it gives CASTPGQGVTEASF.

The chain uses TRBV5-1 and TRBJ2-1, with D possibly being TRBD1 or TRBD2 (5 bases each). Germline CDR1 reads SGHRS; CDR2 reads YFSETQ. Trimming removed 3 bases at V and 8 bases at J, with 15 bases between. The CDR3 has 14 amino acids. The CDR3 DNA reads as TGCGCCAGCAGCTCCGCGGTTGGGGGTGATGAGCAGTTCTTC. As protein: CASSSAVGGDEQFF.

The table lists this clonotype with a count of one. CDR3 loop: CSAPRTGLAGVTLASTDTQYF. The CDR3 DNA reads TGCAGTGCTCCTCGTACCGGACTAGCAGGGGTCACCCTTGCTAGCACAGATACGCAGTATTTT. This chain connects TRBV20-1 to TRBJ2-3, with 8 bases identical to TRBD2. This CDR3 is 21 amino acids long. CDR1 DFQATT and CDR2 SNEGSKA come from the germline V gene (reference sequence). J lost 0 bases, V lost 5 bases, and 25 bases had no gene match.

With regard to this clonotype: One end of the junction varies from germline; a read error may be responsible. This sequence joins TRBV20-1 and TRBJ1-1, with D unresolved. This CDR3 is 15 amino acids long. Per germline, CDR1 DFQATT and CDR2 SNEGSKA (reference sequence). The CDR3 region is CSARSGRRRNTEAFF. Here the CDR3 DNA reads TGCAGTGCTCGTAGCGGGAGGAGGAGGAACACGGAAGCTTTCTTT.

This clonotype was observed at least ten times. The V gene is TRBV5-1, the J gene TRBJ2-1; D is perhaps TRBD1 (6 bases). V shed 4 bases and J shed 4 bases, with 9 bases lying between them. Germline assignment: CDR1 SGHRS and CDR2 YFSETQ. This CDR3 spans 13 amino acids. CDR3 in amino acids: CASSIGTYNEQFF. The CDR3 coding sequence is TGCGCCAGCAGCATAGGGACATACAATGAGCAGTTCTTC.

This clonotype was detected ten times or more. The rearrangement joins TRBV5-1 to TRBJ2-1; weak D call: TRBD1 (5 bases). The CDR3 runs to 12 residues. CDR1 is SGHRS and CDR2 is YFSETQ in the germline V gene. Deletions cut 0 bases from V and 7 bases from J, with 5 bases between. CDR3 residues: CASSLAGNEQFF. The CDR3 DNA reads as TGCGCCAGCAGCTTGGCAGGGAATGAGCAGTTCTTC.

The chain has TRBV29-1 and TRBJ2-7; maybe TRBD1 (5 bases). V lost 7 bases and J lost 7, with 23 bases in between. CDR3 size: 14 residues. From germline, CDR1 is SQVTM and CDR2 ANQGSEA. The CDR3 loop is CSGMDTANTGEQYF. CDR3 bases: TGCAGCGGAATGGACACCGCGAACACCGGGGAGCAGTACTTC.

The chain links TRBV5-1 to TRBJ1-2; 7 bases are a match to TRBD1. From germline, CDR1 is SGHRS and CDR2 YFSETQ. The length of the CDR3 is 13 residues. J lost 12 bases, V lost 4 bases, and 12 bases had no gene match. The CDR3 reads CASSTGTDLGNTF. CDR3 nucleotides: TGCGCCAGCAGCACAGGGACAGACCTTGGAAACACCTTC.

The chain combines TRBV14 with TRBJ2-1; no firm D call. This CDR3 has 11 amino acids. V lost 6 bases to trimming and J lost 5 bases, with 5 bases between them. Germline V lookup: CDR1 SGHDN, CDR2 FVKESK. The CDR3 DNA reads as TGTGCCAGCAGGGCCAACAATGAGCAGTTCTTC. Its translation: CASRANNEQFF.

The V and J genes are TRBV20-1 and TRBJ2-7, with D possibly TRBD2 on 5 matching bases. V lost 1 base and J lost 7, with 14 bases in between. The germline V gene has CDR1 DFQATT and CDR2 SNEGSKA (reference sequence). The CDR3 runs 13 residues. The CDR3 sequence: CSARGLPCWEQYF. CDR3 bases: TGCAGTGCTAGAGGACTACCTTGCTGGGAGCAGTACTTC.

This clonotype was counted ten times or more. Being one base from a much bigger clone, this may be a read error. The CDR3 is CASSRGTYGAGELFF. The CDR3 region has the DNA TGCGCCAGCAGCCGTGGGACATACGGTGCCGGGGAGCTGTTTTTT. The rearrangement links TRBV5-1 to TRBJ2-2; TRBD1 is a possible D gene (6 bases). V lost 4 bases, J lost 6 bases, and 16 bases lay in between. There are 15 residues in the CDR3. Germline assignment: CDR1 SGHRS and CDR2 YFSETQ. The entire variable domain, with the rest obtained from reference TRBV5-1 and TRBJ2-2, is as follows: KAGVTQTPRYLIKTRGQQVTLSCSPISGHRSVSWYQQTPGQGLQFLFEYFSETQRNKGNFPGRFSGRQFSNSRSEMNVSTLELGDSALYLCASSRGTYGAGELFFGEGSRLTVL.

This clonotype was seen ten or more times. The chain links TRBV12-3 or TRBV12-4 to TRBJ1-3, with TRBD1 matching over 7 bases. J was trimmed by 4 bases and V by 8 bases; bases with no gene match: 2. The CDR3 is 12 amino acids. The DNA for the CDR3 is TGTGCCAGCGGGACAGACGGAAACACCATATATTTT. This gives the protein CASGTDGNTIYF.

This chain links TRBV7-6 with TRBJ2-2; D unclear. The CDR3 spans 15 residues. CDR1 is SGHVS and CDR2 is FNYEAQ in the germline V gene. V was trimmed by 6 bases and J by 9 bases, leaving 20 bases between them. The CDR3 DNA reads TGTGCCAGCAGTCCGAGGCAGGCCCAGTACTGGGAGCTGTTTTTT. Translating it yields CASSPRQAQYWELFF.

The chain is built from TRBV7-3 and TRBJ2-5, with TRBD1 matching over 8 bases. Per the germline V gene, CDR1 is SGHTA and CDR2 is FQGTGA. This CDR3 is built from 14 residues. The junction had 6 bases not matched to a gene; V was cut back by 3 bases and J by 6 bases. The CDR3 here is CASSLVQGGQTQYF. The CDR3 nucleotides read TGTGCCAGCAGCTTGGTACAGGGGGGACAGACCCAGTACTTC. The whole variable domain, remainder taken from reference TRBV7-3 and TRBJ2-5, is GAGVSQTPSNKVTEKGKYVELRCDPISGHTALYWYRQSLGQGPEFLIYFQGTGAADDSGLPNDRFFAVRPEGSVSTLKIQRTERGDSAVYLCASSLVQGGQTQYFGPGTRLLVL.

This clonotype was seen at least ten times. The V gene is TRBV20-1, the J gene TRBJ2-5; TRBD2 matches at 10 bases. CDR1 is DFQATT, CDR2 SNEGSKA, per germline (reference sequence). J was trimmed by 6 bases and V by 5 bases; bases with no gene match: 9. CDR3 length equals 14 residues. CDR3 DNA: TGCAGTGCTTCTAAACCTAGCGGGAGTAAGACCCAGTACTTC. Amino acid sequence: CSASKPSGSKTQYF.

This chain connects TRBV7-6 to TRBJ2-7; tentatively, D is TRBD1 (6 bases). Germline lookup yields CDR1 SGHVS and CDR2 FNYEAQ. There are 14 residues in the CDR3. V was cut by 3 bases and J by 6 bases, with 15 bases left in between. CDR3 DNA sequence: TGTGCCAGCAGCTTGGGGGCAGGGAATGGCGAGCAGTACTTC. Its protein product is CASSLGAGNGEQYF.

Of note for this clonotype: This sequence may be a read error, since a much larger clone differs from it by one base. V gene TRBV7-2 combines with J gene TRBJ1-5; possibly TRBD1 for D (5 bases). The CDR3 is 15 amino acids. Germline-derived CDR1 and CDR2 are SGHTA and FQGNSA. Trimming took off 6 bases at V and 9 bases at J, with 21 bases between the two ends. CDR3 region: CASSPPGQGSSPQHF. CDR3 DNA sequence: TGTGCCAGCAGTCCGCCCGGTCAGGGTTCATCGCCCCAGCATTTT. Together with reference TRBV7-2 and TRBJ1-5, the CDR3 gives the full variable domain: GAGVSQSPSNKVTEKGKDVELRCDPISGHTALYWYRQSLGQGLEFLIYFQGNSAPDKSGLPSDRFSAERTGGSVSTLTIQRTQQEDSAVYLCASSPPGQGSSPQHFGDGTRLSIL.

This clonotype has more than one count but fewer than ten. The J gene is TRBJ2-2, the V gene TRBV12-3 or TRBV12-4, with 9 bases matching TRBD1. This CDR3 has 15 residues. The V and J ends lost 5 bases and 3 bases, in that order; junction bases with no gene match: 4. The CDR3 DNA follows: TGTGCCAGCAGTCGGACAGGGGCGGACACCGGGGAGCTGTTTTTT. Translation gives CASSRTGADTGELFF.

With respect to this clonotype: At one boundary the junction diverges from the germline segment, which might be a read error. This chain links TRBV19 with TRBJ2-4, with D maybe TRBD2 (6 bases). CDR3 length: 16 amino acids. In germline, CDR1 is LNHDA, CDR2 SQIVND (reference sequence). The CDR3 sequence is CACSMGGISQKTIQYF. CDR3 nucleotides: TGTGCCTGTAGTATGGGAGGCATATCTCAAAAAACCATTCAGTACTTC. The full variable domain, completed using reference TRBV19 and TRBJ2-4, is DGGITQSPKYLFRKEGQNVTLSCEQNLNHDAMYWYRQDPGQGLRLIYYSQIVNDFQKGDIAEGYSVSREKKESFPLTVTSAQKNPTAFYLCACSMGGISQKTIQYFGAGTRLSVL.